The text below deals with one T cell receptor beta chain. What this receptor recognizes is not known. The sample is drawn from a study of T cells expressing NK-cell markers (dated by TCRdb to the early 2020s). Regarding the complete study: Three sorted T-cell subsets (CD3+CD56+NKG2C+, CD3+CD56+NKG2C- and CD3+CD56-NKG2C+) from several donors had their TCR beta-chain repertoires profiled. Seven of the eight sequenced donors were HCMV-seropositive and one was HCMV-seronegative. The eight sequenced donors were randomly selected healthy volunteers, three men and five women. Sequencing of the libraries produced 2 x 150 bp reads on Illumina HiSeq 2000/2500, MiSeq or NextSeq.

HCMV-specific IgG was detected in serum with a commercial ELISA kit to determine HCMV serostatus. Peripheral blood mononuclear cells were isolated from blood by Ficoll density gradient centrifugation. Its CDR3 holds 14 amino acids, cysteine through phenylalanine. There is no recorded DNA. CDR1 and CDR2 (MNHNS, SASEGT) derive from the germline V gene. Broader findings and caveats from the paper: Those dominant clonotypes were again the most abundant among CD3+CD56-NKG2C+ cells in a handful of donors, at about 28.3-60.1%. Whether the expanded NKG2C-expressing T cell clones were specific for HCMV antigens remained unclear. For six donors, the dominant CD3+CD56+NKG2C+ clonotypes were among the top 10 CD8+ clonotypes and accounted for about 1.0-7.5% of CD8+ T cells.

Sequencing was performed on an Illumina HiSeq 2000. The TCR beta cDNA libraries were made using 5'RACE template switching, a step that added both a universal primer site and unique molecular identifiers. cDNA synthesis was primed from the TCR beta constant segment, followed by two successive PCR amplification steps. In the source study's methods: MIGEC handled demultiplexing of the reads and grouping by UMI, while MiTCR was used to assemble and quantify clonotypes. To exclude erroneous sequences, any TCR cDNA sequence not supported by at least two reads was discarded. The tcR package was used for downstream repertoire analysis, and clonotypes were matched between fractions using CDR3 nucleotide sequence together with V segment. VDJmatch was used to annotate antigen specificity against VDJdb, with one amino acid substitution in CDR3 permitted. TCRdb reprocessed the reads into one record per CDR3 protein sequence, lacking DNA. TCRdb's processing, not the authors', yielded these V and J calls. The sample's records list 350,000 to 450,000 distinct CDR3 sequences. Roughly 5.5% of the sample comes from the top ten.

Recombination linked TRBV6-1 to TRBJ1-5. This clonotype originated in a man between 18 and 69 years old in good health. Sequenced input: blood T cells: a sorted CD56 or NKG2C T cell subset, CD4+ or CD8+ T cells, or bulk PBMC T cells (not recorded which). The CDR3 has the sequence CASSRGGKDQPQHF.